This TCR beta chain was found in a study of blood T cell repertoires in COVID-19 (dated by TCRdb to about 2020). Regarding the study in general: Samples covering the acute and convalescent phases of COVID-19 were provided by collaborators in the United States, Italy and Spain. The repertoires were released in a freely available public database meant as a resource for research on the immune response to SARS-CoV-2. Sample metadata almost always included a de-identified subject ID, COVID-19 status, age in years and sex. Where available, HLA class I and class II types were taken from metadata supplied by the sample provider and were not determined by assay-based typing. The prospective study material was composed of cDNA or gDNA derived from T cells, B-cell-depleted T cells, or PBMCs. Deeply sampled blood TCRbeta repertoires from subjects exposed to, actively infected with, or recovered from COVID-19 were included in the dataset. Samples came from the ongoing ImmuneRACE study (first 160 participants) plus 1,254 subjects from 6 global collaborators.

Cut back by 2 bases and 7 bases, the V and J ends lie 17 bases apart. The cysteine opens and the phenylalanine closes a CDR3 of 16 amino acids. Only the CDR3 portion is preserved as DNA: 48 bases, with reading frame beginning at the first base. Taken from the germline V gene, the CDR1 and CDR2 loops are MNHEY and SVGAGI. On the study overall, not on this receptor specifically: The quantity of clinical and demographic metadata differed by source and by participant and was supplied without curation.

Participants in the prospective study were enrolled through a virtual design, were aged about 18 to 89 years, and lived in fewer than 30 United States geographic areas. Cohort assignment in the prospective study relied on participant-reported clinical history from a screening survey and a study questionnaire. Recovered participants in ImmuneRACE Cohort 3 were defined as having two consecutive negative NP/OP PCR tests, clearance from a healthcare professional, or resolution of symptoms. Each participant in the prospective study had whole blood, serum and a nasopharyngeal or oropharyngeal swab collected by mobile phlebotomists. Over a roughly 2-month period, participants in the prospective study had the option of providing additional blood draws and questionnaires. Before DNA extraction, prospective study blood samples were shipped either frozen or at room temperature. About this clone itself: The specificity of this receptor is unknown. No quality values exist for individual bases; no much larger clone is one base distant.

TCRbeta CDR3 regions were amplified from genomic DNA by means of the immunoSEQ Assay, a bias-controlled multiplex PCR. In the source study's methods: The number of nucleated cells in each sample was estimated by amplification of reference gene primers within the assay. Sequence reads were collapsed and filtered to measure the absolute abundance of every unique TCRbeta CDR3 rearrangement. For each sample, productive Simpson clonality was calculated as the square root of Simpson's diversity index over productive rearrangements. Not all clones reach the TCRdb copy of this immuneACCESS table, which keeps in-frame sequences only. Checked studies attribute under half of the gap to unresolved V genes and leave the rest unexplained. Clonal size and the V and J genes are those of that table, whereas D and trimming came from the DNA. The sample includes just over 300,000 clones, with more than 75% observed a single time. The biggest ten clones account for less than 4.5% of the sample.

This TCR was recovered from a man under 40 who had recovered from COVID-19. Recombination connected TRBV6-5 to TRBJ1-4; 5 matching bases give a weak D call of TRBD1. Sequenced material: PBMCs or T cells enriched from blood (not recorded which). The bases read TGTGCCAGCAGTTACCGGAGCGGGGGGGGTGGTGAAAAACTGTTTTTT. Its protein is CASSYRSGGGGEKLFF.